These 5 T cell receptor beta chains were all obtained from the same sample, sequenced in a study of CD4 and CD8 cells across lung adenocarcinoma regions (dated by TCRdb to 2017 to 2018). The library came from PCR. TCRdb records HiSeq X Ten as the sequencer. TCRdb redid the processing of the public reads, applying fastp at Q25 and MiXCR, and retained in-frame beta chains. Rows with a matching CDR3 protein are joined into one entry that keeps the most common DNA and genes. Counted in this sample were some 14,000 distinct CDR3 sequences; around 45% of them appeared once. Of the sample, approximately 15% falls within the top ten clones. The sample consisted of CD4+ T cells from the center of a lung tumor. Sample cell subset or site, as interpreted from the label and publication: tumor center region. The receptor source for this set is a male donor with lung adenocarcinoma. The CD4 and CD8 labels of this study may be unreliable.

This clonotype was detected ten times or more. The V call is TRBV7-2, the J call TRBJ2-1; 8 bases match TRBD1. The last part of the DNA fits TRBJ2-7 better; the J call may be wrong. The CDR3 extends over 15 amino acids. CDR1 and CDR2 (germline): SGHTA, FQGNSA. CDR3 in DNA: TGTGCCAGCAGCCCTGGACAGGGACCTTACTACGAGCAGTACTTC. Amino acids: CASSPGQGPYYEQYF.

As concerns this clonotype: At one end, the junction sequence differs from germline, possibly due to a read error. The CDR3 region is CARREGAGDRDTQYF. In nucleotides, the CDR3 is TGTGCCAGGAGGGAAGGGGCGGGAGACCGAGATACGCAGTATTTC. The chain has TRBV6-1 and TRBJ2-3, with 7 positions matching TRBD2. From germline, CDR1 is MNHNS and CDR2 SASEGT. The CDR3 runs to 15 residues.

Worth noting for this clonotype: One junction end disagrees with the germline gene, perhaps due to a read error. The chain carries TRBV27 and TRBJ2-3; D may be TRBD2 (6 bases). CDR3 length: 16 amino acids. CDR1 is MNHEY and CDR2 is SMNVEV in the germline V gene (reference sequence). CDR3 sequence (DNA): TGTGCCAGCAGGTCGACTGGCGGGGCATTCCCAGAGACGCAGTATTTT. Translated: CASRSTGGAFPETQYF.

V and J are TRBV27 and TRBJ2-2, with D tentatively TRBD2 (6 bases). Trimming stripped 5 bases from V and 7 bases from J, with 11 bases between. The CDR3 contains 13 residues. CDR1 MNHEY and CDR2 SMNVEV come from the germline V gene (reference sequence). For the CDR3, the DNA is TGTGCCAGCAGTCCAAGACTAGGCGGGGAGCTGTTTTTT. It encodes CASSPRLGGELFF.

This chain joins TRBV28 and TRBJ2-1; D is ambiguous. The J call may be wrong; the DNA end is better matched by TRBJ2-7. The CDR3 has 12 amino acids. Germline-derived CDR1 and CDR2 are MDHEN and SYDVKM. CDR3 protein: CASSLSAYEQYF. CDR3 bases: TGTGCCAGCAGTTTATCGGCGTACGAGCAGTACTTC.